The rows below give T cell receptor beta chains drawn from one sample of a study of blood T cells in healthy people across ages. Using its own MiXCR run on the 5' RACE reads, TCRdb lists one record per CDR3 protein. The top ten clones hold around 10% of a sample with approximately 490,000 distinct CDR3 sequences, less than 25% of them seen once. These sequences were also reported in another study, on T cells of mothers and their children.

Input material: blood. These receptor sequences come from a boy between 5 and 17 years old in good health. CDR3s include the opening cysteine and the closing phenylalanine or tryptophan.

CDR3 protein	V gene	J gene
CSASSGTGVDGYTF	TRBV20-1	TRBJ1-2
CSALTGSAEQYF	TRBV29-1	TRBJ2-7
CASSKARGVYHEQYF	TRBV21-1	TRBJ2-7
CSARTLRDSACNEQFF	TRBV20-1	TRBJ2-1
CAISFGTSGYNEQFF	TRBV10-3	TRBJ2-1
CASSLAGDTEAFF	TRBV5-4	TRBJ1-1
CASSLGAVPTIEQFF	TRBV5-5	TRBJ2-1
CASSLRPESGYTF	TRBV27	TRBJ1-2
CAWRLAGTANYGYTF	TRBV30	TRBJ1-2
CASSPRSNSGTGGYTF	TRBV9	TRBJ1-2
CSAGQGGSFDEQYF	TRBV20-1	TRBJ2-7
CASSLTVEGYEQYF	TRBV5-1	TRBJ2-7
CASSVEGSGEKLFF	TRBV9	TRBJ1-4
CASSLVSASTDTQYF	TRBV5-1	TRBJ2-3
CASSSETRNEQYF	TRBV4-1	TRBJ2-7
CASSQYRAGPYNEQFF	TRBV3-1	TRBJ2-1